This T cell receptor beta chain was obtained from a study of blood T cells in healthy people across ages. Study-level results: As age increased, TCR beta diversity per million T cells fell in a roughly linear fashion. Both naive CD4+ cell counts and diversity were greater in long-lived donors than in aged donors.

The authors ran a second PCR of about 6 to 12 cycles using a sample-barcoded 5' primer and a J-beta primer mix. TCRdb recomputed calls from the 5' RACE reads with MiXCR, one row per CDR3 protein. Of more than 1,000,000 distinct CDR3 sequences in the sample, 20% to 25% were seen once. This clonotype showed up just a few times. The antigen is unknown. This CDR3 comprises 14 residues. Trimming pared 2 bases from V and 10 bases from J, leaving 12 bases between. Germline V gives CDR1 LNHNV, CDR2 YYDKDF (reference sequence). These same records also appear under a second study, on T cells of mothers and their children. That work adds: According to the study, all extracted RNA entered cDNA synthesis at around 1.6 ug per 15 ul.

V is TRBV15 and J is TRBJ1-6; TRBD1 might be the D (5 bases). The sequence was obtained from a girl aged 2 to 9 in good health. The sample was blood. This CDR3 reads CATSRTESGSPLHF. As DNA, the CDR3 is TGTGCCACCAGCAGAACAGAATCAGGGTCACCCCTCCACTTT.